What follows describes a single T cell receptor (beta chain). The antigen is not known. Trimming pared 7 bases from V and 4 bases from J, leaving 6 bases between. The CDR3 loop spans 11 amino acids. Germline values: CDR1 SGDLS, CDR2 YYNGEE. These data come from a study of cytomegalovirus exposure and HLA in healthy donors. Whole-study context: As released early, the data held 70 million to 95 million unique TCRs from HLA-typed donors.

Use of 60 Vbeta and 13 Jbeta primers characterized the PCR. Only in-frame clones appear in the TCRdb table, and some are missing; sequencing was by immunoSEQ multiplex PCR. Its table records more than 95,000 clones. Study-wide findings and caveats: In a later analysis, specific HLA alleles were associated with approximately 16,000 TCR beta sequences at a 0.05 false discovery rate. A later analysis linked a missense DCLRE1C variant to TCR beta V- and J-gene trimming. There were some public TCRs occurring in many donors, but most TCR sequences were rare.

V gene TRBV9 combines with J gene TRBJ1-3; D gene unclear. This receptor was identified in a man between 18 and 35 years old in good health and CMV-seronegative. Sequenced material: PBMCs. CDR3 residues: CASEQGNTIYF. The DNA for the CDR3 is TGTGCCAGCGAACAGGGAAACACCATATATTTT.